The rows below give T cell receptor beta chains drawn from one sample of a study of blood T cell repertoires in COVID-19. Method: immunoSEQ multiplex PCR; TCRdb's copy keeps in-frame clones and lacks some. The sample records approximately 100,000 clones, 75% to 90% being singletons. The sample comprised peripheral blood. These TCRs come from an elderly woman with acute or convalescent COVID-19. Each CDR3 is given with its conserved first and last residue. D genes are given only for firm matches. Only some rows state a clone size, as once, few, many or a class for expanded clones.

d_call | clone_size | j_call | v_call | cdr3_nt | cdr3_aa
TRBD1 | NA | TRBJ1-4 | TRBV6-5 | TGTGCCAGCAATGCACAAGGGACAGGGAGTGAAAAACTGTTTTTT | CASNAQGTGSEKLFF
NA | NA | TRBJ2-3 | TRBV4-1 | TGCGCCAGCAGCCAAGATTTGGCAGCAGATACGCAGTATTTT | CASSQDLAADTQYF
NA | NA | TRBJ1-1 | TRBV15 | TGTGCCACCAGCAGAGGTAGGGGGGGAGACACTGAAGCTTTCTTT | CATSRGRGGDTEAFF
NA | NA | TRBJ2-3 | TRBV9 | TGTGCCAGCAGCGTAGAAGCAGCGACAGATACGCAGTATTTT | CASSVEAATDTQYF
NA | NA | TRBJ1-1 | TRBV11-3 | TGTGCCAGCAGCTTCAGGGTCAACACTGAAGCTTTCTTT | CASSFRVNTEAFF
NA | NA | TRBJ2-7 | TRBV30 | TGTGCCTGGAGTCAGGGTAACCACGAGCAGTACTTC | CAWSQGNHEQYF
NA | many | TRBJ2-7 | TRBV5-4 | TGTGCCAGCAGCGCCGACCCGACAGGACTTTCTCTCACGGGCTTC | CASSADPTGLSLTGF
TRBD1 | NA | TRBJ2-7 | TRBV7-9 | TGTGCCAGCAGCTTAGCATTCTCCGGGACAGACTCCTACGAGCAGTACTTC | CASSLAFSGTDSYEQYF
NA | NA | TRBJ2-1 | TRBV7-2 | TGTGCCAGCAGCGTCGTGAATGAGCAGTTCTTC | CASSVVNEQFF
NA | NA | TRBJ2-1 | TRBV7-9 | TGTGCCAGCAGCCTTGGCCCGGTTAGGACAAACATTTACAATGAGCAGTTCTTC | CASSLGPVRTNIYNEQFF
NA | NA | TRBJ2-7 | TRBV7-9 | TGTGCCAGCAGCTTAGCGTCCCAGGAGCAGTACTTC | CASSLASQEQYF
NA | NA | TRBJ1-1 | TRBV11-2 | TGTGCCAGCAGCTTAGGTGGGGAGGCTTTCTTT | CASSLGGEAFF
TRBD1 | NA | TRBJ2-5 | TRBV23-1 | TGCGCCAGCAGTCCGAAATGGAGGGACAGGGGACTCCAAGAGACCCAGTACTTC | CASSPKWRDRGLQETQYF
NA | NA | TRBJ1-2 | TRBV14 | TGTGCCAGCAGCCAAGTATTAACCGACAGGTCCTACACCTTC | CASSQVLTDRSYTF
TRBD2 | NA | TRBJ2-7 | TRBV25-1 | TGTGCCAGCAGTGGAGCGGGGAAGGACTGGGAGCAGTACTTC | CASSGAGKDWEQYF
TRBD1 | few | TRBJ1-2 | TRBV5-1 | TGCGCCAGCAGCCCTGACAGGGCGGACGATGGCTACACCTTC | CASSPDRADDGYTF
TRBD1 | NA | TRBJ2-5 | TRBV3-1/TRBV3-2 | TGTGCCAGCAGCGCCTCGGGACAGGGACGACAAGAGACCCAGTACTTC | CASSASGQGRQETQYF
NA | NA | TRBJ2-5 | TRBV19 | TGTGCCAGTAGTATTACGTCAGGGAAAGAGACCCAGTACTTC | CASSITSGKETQYF
NA | NA | TRBJ1-2 | TRBV5-1 | TGCGCCAGCAGCTTGGACACCAGAGCGTATGGCTACACCTTC | CASSLDTRAYGYTF
NA | once | TRBJ1-6 | TRBV19 | TGTGCCAGTAGAGATTTTTCAGGGTCGTACAATTCACCCCTCCACTTT | CASRDFSGSYNSPLHF
NA | NA | TRBJ1-5 | TRBV4-2 | TGTGCCAGCAGCCAAGTGGCCACCGATAGCAATCAGCCCCAGCATTTT | CASSQVATDSNQPQHF
TRBD2 | NA | TRBJ2-1 | TRBV3-1/TRBV3-2 | TGTGCCAGCAGCCCGACCGGGGGGGGTTACAATGAGCAGTTCTTC | CASSPTGGGYNEQFF
TRBD1 | NA | TRBJ1-1 | TRBV7-9 | TGTGCCAGCAGCTCCGGGACAGGACGGAACACTGAAGCTTTCTTT | CASSSGTGRNTEAFF
TRBD1 | NA | TRBJ1-2 | TRBV7-2 | TGTGCCAGCAGCTTAAAGGGGGCGCTTAGCTATGGCTACACCTTC | CASSLKGALSYGYTF
TRBD2 | once | TRBJ2-3 | TRBV4-1 | TGCGCCAGCAGCCAAGATGGGAGGGGTGTGCTAGCGGGGGCCCCCTCCACAGATACGCAGTATTTT | CASSQDGRGVLAGAPSTDTQYF
NA | NA | TRBJ2-1 | TRBV28 | TGTGCCAGCAGTTTATGGGCGGGGTACAATGAGCAGTTCTTC | CASSLWAGYNEQFF
TRBD1 | NA | TRBJ2-1 | TRBV27 | TGTGCCAGCAGTTTACGAGGGACAGGTTTTGTTGAGCAGTTCTTC | CASSLRGTGFVEQFF
NA | NA | TRBJ1-5 | TRBV21-1 | TGTGCCAGCAGCAAAGTGGAGGGTCATCAGCCCCAGCATTTT | CASSKVEGHQPQHF
TRBD1 | NA | TRBJ1-4 | TRBV11-2 | TGTGCCAGCAGCTTAGATCAGGGGGCCGGCGAAAAACTGTTTTTT | CASSLDQGAGEKLFF
NA | NA | TRBJ1-1 | TRBV10-2 | TGCGCCAGCAGTGAACAGGAGCACACTGAAGCTTTCTTT | CASSEQEHTEAFF
TRBD1 | NA | TRBJ1-4 | TRBV7-2 | TGTGCCAGCAGCTTGACAGGGCATAATGAAAAACTGTTTTTT | CASSLTGHNEKLFF
NA | few | TRBJ1-5 | TRBV21-1 | TGTGCCAGCAGCAAAGGGGGTGACAGGGATGGCAATCAGCCCCAGCATTTT | CASSKGGDRDGNQPQHF
NA | NA | TRBJ1-2 | TRBV19 | TGTGCCAGTAGTCCAAAAAACTATGGCTACACCTTC | CASSPKNYGYTF
NA | NA | TRBJ1-2 | TRBV6-2/TRBV6-3 | TGTGCCAGCAGCCCTCAAGTAGGGGTTATATATGGCTACACCTTC | CASSPQVGVIYGYTF
NA | NA | TRBJ1-5 | TRBV19 | TGTGCCAGTAGTCCACTCACAGGGTCGAGTCAGCCCCAGCATTTT | CASSPLTGSSQPQHF
NA | NA | TRBJ1-5 | TRBV30 | TGTGCCTGGAGTACGTCAGGTTATCGTAATCAGCCCCAGCATTTT | CAWSTSGYRNQPQHF
TRBD1 | NA | TRBJ2-5 | TRBV18 | TGTGCCAGCCTAGGCGACAGGGCCCAAGAGACCCAGTACTTC | CASLGDRAQETQYF
TRBD1 | NA | TRBJ1-3 | TRBV28 | TGTGCCAGCAGTGGCCAGGGGGCGGCTGGAAACACCATATATTTT | CASSGQGAAGNTIYF
TRBD2 | NA | TRBJ2-5 | TRBV7-2 | TGTGCCAGCAGCCCCCGACTAGCGGGGGGGCTCGAGACCCAGTACTTC | CASSPRLAGGLETQYF
NA | NA | TRBJ1-1 | TRBV3-1/TRBV3-2 | TGTGCCAGCAGCCAAGATGAGGCAGGGGAAAGGGGCACTGAAGCTTTCTTT | CASSQDEAGERGTEAFF
NA | NA | TRBJ1-1 | TRBV25-1 | TGTGCCAGAGCATTCGGGGGACCGGCCCACACTGAAGCTTTCTTT | CARAFGGPAHTEAFF
NA | NA | TRBJ1-5 | TRBV30 | TGTGCCTGGAGTGTAATGGGCGGGAGCCAGCCCCAGCATTTT | CAWSVMGGSQPQHF
TRBD1 | NA | TRBJ1-2 | TRBV7-9 | TGTGCCAGCAGCTCGGGGACAGGGGGTAACTATGGCTACACCTTC | CASSSGTGGNYGYTF
NA | NA | TRBJ1-2 | TRBV25-1 | TGTGCCAGCAGTTCGCAGGGAAGTGGCTACACCTTC | CASSSQGSGYTF
TRBD1 | NA | TRBJ1-2 | TRBV10-1 | TGCGCCAGCAGTCCCGGGACAGGACGCGGCTACACCTTC | CASSPGTGRGYTF
NA | NA | TRBJ2-1 | TRBV12-3/TRBV12-4 | TGTGCCAGCGGACTGTCCTACAATGAGCAGTTCTTC | CASGLSYNEQFF
NA | NA | TRBJ1-2 | TRBV21-1 | TGTGCCCGCCATGGCGGGGGTATCTATGGCTACACCTTC | CARHGGGIYGYTF
NA | NA | TRBJ1-3 | TRBV18 | TGTGCCAGCTCACCATATCAGCCCGACAGCTCCTCTGGAAACACCATATATTTT | CASSPYQPDSSSGNTIYF
TRBD1 | NA | TRBJ1-6 | TRBV19 | TGTGCCAGTAGTTCACCGGGACAGGGAAATTCACCCCTCCACTTT | CASSSPGQGNSPLHF
TRBD1 | NA | TRBJ2-5 | TRBV5-8 | TGTGCCAGCAGCTCCGGACAGGGGGTCCAAGAGACCCAGTACTTC | CASSSGQGVQETQYF